The rows below give T cell receptor beta chains drawn from one sample of a study of HIV-infected patients and healthy controls. Via MiXCR, TCRdb re-called the 5' RACE reads, giving one row per CDR3 protein. The profile covers approximately 22,000 distinct CDR3 sequences, with 8.5% appearing a single time and approximately 3.9% taken by the ten largest. Sequencing input: blood. The receptors originated from an adult in good health. Both conserved end residues are part of each CDR3. A D gene is named only where the DNA matches it firmly. Not every row has a clone size; where given, it reads once, few, many or a size class.

CSASRDTQYF | TGCAGTGCCTCTCGAGATACGCAGTATTTT | - | TRBJ2-3 | TRBV20-1 | -
CASRSASQSGSGGANVLTF | TGTGCCAGCCGGTCGGCGAGCCAGTCCGGGTCTGGGGGGGCCAACGTCCTGACTTTC | many | TRBJ2-6 | TRBV4-2 | -
CASSPAGQGSYEQYF | TGTGCCAGCAGCCCGGCGGGACAGGGCTCCTACGAGCAGTACTTC | - | TRBJ2-7 | TRBV11-2 | TRBD1
CSARLSRGKNIQYF | TGCAGTGCTAGACTTAGTAGGGGCAAAAACATTCAGTACTTC | many | TRBJ2-4 | TRBV20-1 | -
CSVGGGYNEQFF | TGCAGCGTTGGAGGGGGCTACAATGAGCAGTTCTTC | few | TRBJ2-1 | TRBV29-1 | -
CASSHRNPWSDTQYF | TGTGCCAGCAGCCACAGGAATCCGTGGTCAGATACGCAGTATTTT | many | TRBJ2-3 | TRBV7-2 | -
CASSLGAQHF | TGTGCCAGCAGTTTGGGGGCCCAGCATTTT | many | TRBJ1-5 | TRBV28 | -
CASFGRTGSTDTQYF | TGTGCCAGCTTTGGGAGGACAGGGAGCACAGATACGCAGTATTTT | many | TRBJ2-3 | TRBV18 | TRBD1
CASSQDRMSEAFF | TGTGCCAGCAGCCAAGATAGGATGTCTGAAGCTTTCTTT | many | TRBJ1-1 | TRBV4-2 | -
CASRIQGTGYNEQFF | TGTGCCAGCAGAATTCAGGGTACGGGATACAATGAGCAGTTCTTC | many | TRBJ2-1 | TRBV6-6 | -
CAISKNYGYTF | TGTGCCATCAGTAAGAACTATGGCTACACCTTC | many | TRBJ1-2 | TRBV10-3 | -
CASRGTGRTTEAFF | TGTGCCAGCAGGGGGACAGGGCGTACTACTGAAGCTTTCTTT | many | TRBJ1-1 | TRBV12-3/TRBV12-4 | TRBD1
CASSPRARGPEAFF | TGTGCCAGCAGTCCCAGGGCCCGGGGCCCTGAAGCTTTCTTT | many | TRBJ1-1 | TRBV28 | -
CSVEQGTDTQYF | TGCAGCGTTGAACAGGGCACAGATACGCAGTATTTT | many | TRBJ2-3 | TRBV29-1 | -
CASSRGQGPNTGELFF | TGTGCCAGCAGCCGAGGACAGGGACCGAACACCGGGGAGCTGTTTTTT | many | TRBJ2-2 | TRBV3-1 | TRBD1
CASSEGRGRRNEQFF | TGTGCCAGCAGTGAAGGTCGGGGGCGCCGAAATGAGCAGTTCTTC | many | TRBJ2-1 | TRBV6-6 | -